The sequence of this T cell receptor (beta chain) was determined in a study of blood T cell repertoires in COVID-19. Background on the study: Sources were T cells, B-cell-depleted T cells, or PBMCs; the material itself was cDNA or gDNA.

This CDR3 region has 14 residues. Trimming left V 0 bases short and J 2 bases short, with 6 bases between. Germline values: CDR1 SGHRS, CDR2 YFSETQ. Libraries were prepared by immunoSEQ multiplex PCR; TCRdb keeps only in-frame clonotypes and omits some of them. The sample shows 300,000 to 500,000 clones, roughly 87% of them seen only once. The V gene is TRBV5-1, the J gene TRBJ1-3, with D uncertain. Source material: PBMCs or T cells enriched from blood (not recorded which). The clonotype originates from a woman in her thirties or forties with acute COVID-19. In DNA, the CDR3 is TGCGCCAGCAGCTTGGGGGCGACTGGAAACACCATATATTTT. It specifies CASSLGATGNTIYF.